Sequencing of this T cell receptor (beta chain) was carried out in a study of T cell repertoires in cytomegalovirus infection. Study-wide context: Public TCR beta signature analysis indicated the presence of both CMV infection and matching HLA type. General observations from the study: Predominance within the ex vivo response was attributable to HLA-C-restricted CMV-specific TCR beta clonotypes. Cumulative public TCR beta family frequency identified CMV carriers with the relevant HLA.

This clonotype was observed many times. The antigen remains undetermined. Using its own MiXCR run on the reads, TCRdb lists one record per CDR3 protein. The sample includes about 210,000 distinct CDR3 sequences, approximately 6.7% of them seen just once. The sequenced sample was PBMCs. The TCR originated in a human donor in good health (CMV status not recorded). Some clones in this sample may be carry-over from other donors' samples.

CDR3: CASSQGGGVDTQYF. As DNA, the CDR3 is TGTGCCAGCAGCCAAGGCGGGGGGGTAGATACGCAGTATTTT. This rearrangement joins TRBV3-1 to TRBJ2-3, with 9 bases that match TRBD2. With V trimmed by 1 base and J by 5 bases, 1 base remained unmatched. Germline V gene data show CDR1 as LGHDT and CDR2 as YNNKEL (reference sequence). There are 14 residues in the CDR3.